The clone carrying this TCR beta chain was counted between two and nine times. The target antigen is unknown. The data are from a study of tumor-infiltrating lymphocytes in localized non-small cell lung cancer. Study-level background: The cohort mixed smokers and never-smokers, several histologies, and some post-neoadjuvant-chemotherapy samples.

TCRdb keeps only in-frame clones here, not all; method: immunoSEQ multiplex PCR. The sample contains 11,000 to 15,000 clones, 75% to 85% of which appear only once. Study outcomes and limitations: Different pieces of the same tissue were used for each assay.

The sequence derives from a human donor with non-small cell lung cancer. The specimen was lung tumor tissue.

CDR3 DNA: TGTGCCAGCAGCCCGACAGGGGGCTGGGAGACCCAGTACTTC. This gives the protein CASSPTGGWETQYF. The chain carries TRBV6-1 and TRBJ2-5; 10 nucleotides match TRBD1. Germline lookup yields CDR1 MNHNS and CDR2 SASEGT. Trimming cost V 6 bases and J 5 bases; bases outside gene matches: 6. CDR3 length: 14 residues.